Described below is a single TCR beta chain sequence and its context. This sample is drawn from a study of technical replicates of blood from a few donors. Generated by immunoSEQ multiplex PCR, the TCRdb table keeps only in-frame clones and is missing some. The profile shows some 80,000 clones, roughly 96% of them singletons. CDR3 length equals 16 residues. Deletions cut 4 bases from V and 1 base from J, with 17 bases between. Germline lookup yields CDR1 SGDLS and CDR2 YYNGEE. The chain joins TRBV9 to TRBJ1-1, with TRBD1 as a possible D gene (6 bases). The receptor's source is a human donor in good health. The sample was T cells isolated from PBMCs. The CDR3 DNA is TGTGCCAGCAGCCCTCCCTCACAGGGCGCGAACACTGAAGCTTTCTTT. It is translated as CASSPPSQGANTEAFF.